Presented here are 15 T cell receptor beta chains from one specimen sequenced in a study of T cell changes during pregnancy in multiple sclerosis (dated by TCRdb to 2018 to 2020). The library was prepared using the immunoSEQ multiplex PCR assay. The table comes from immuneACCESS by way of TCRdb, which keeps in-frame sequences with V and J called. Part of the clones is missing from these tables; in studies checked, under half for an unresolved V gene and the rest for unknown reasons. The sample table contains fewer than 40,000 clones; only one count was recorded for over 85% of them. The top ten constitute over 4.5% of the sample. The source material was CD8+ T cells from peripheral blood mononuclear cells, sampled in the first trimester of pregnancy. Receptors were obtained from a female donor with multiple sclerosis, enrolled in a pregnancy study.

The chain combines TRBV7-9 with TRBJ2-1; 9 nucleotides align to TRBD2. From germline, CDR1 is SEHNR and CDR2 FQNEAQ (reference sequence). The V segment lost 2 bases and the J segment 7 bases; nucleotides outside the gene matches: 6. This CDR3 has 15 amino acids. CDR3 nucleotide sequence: TGTGCCAGCAGCTTATTTTGGCGGGAGGGGAATGAGCAGTTCTTC. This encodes CASSLFWREGNEQFF.

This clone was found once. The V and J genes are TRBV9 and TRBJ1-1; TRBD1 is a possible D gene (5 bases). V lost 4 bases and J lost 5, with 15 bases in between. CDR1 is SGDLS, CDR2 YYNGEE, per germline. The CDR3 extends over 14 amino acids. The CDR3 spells CASSPSGGVTEAFF. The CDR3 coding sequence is TGTGCCAGCAGCCCCAGCGGGGGAGTTACTGAAGCTTTCTTT. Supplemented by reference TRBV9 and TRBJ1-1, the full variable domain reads DSGVTQTPKHLITATGQRVTLRCSPRSGDLSVYWYQQSLDQGLQFLIQYYNGEERAKGNILERFSAQQFPDLHSELNLSSLELGDSALYFCASSPSGGVTEAFFGQGTRLTVV.

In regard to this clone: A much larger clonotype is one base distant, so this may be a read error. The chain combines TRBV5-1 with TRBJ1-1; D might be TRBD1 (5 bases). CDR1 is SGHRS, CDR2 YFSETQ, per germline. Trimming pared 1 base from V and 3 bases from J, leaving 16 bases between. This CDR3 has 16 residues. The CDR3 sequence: CASSLRTHGGDTEAFF. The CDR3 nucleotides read TGCGCCAGCAGCTTGAGGACACACGGAGGGGACACTGAAGCTTTCTTT.

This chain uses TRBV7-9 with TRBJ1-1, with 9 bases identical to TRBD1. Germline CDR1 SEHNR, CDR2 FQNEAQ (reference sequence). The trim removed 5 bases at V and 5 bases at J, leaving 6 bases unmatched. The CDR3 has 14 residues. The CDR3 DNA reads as TGTGCCAGCAGCCAACCAGGACAGGGGACTGAAGCTTTCTTT. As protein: CASSQPGQGTEAFF.

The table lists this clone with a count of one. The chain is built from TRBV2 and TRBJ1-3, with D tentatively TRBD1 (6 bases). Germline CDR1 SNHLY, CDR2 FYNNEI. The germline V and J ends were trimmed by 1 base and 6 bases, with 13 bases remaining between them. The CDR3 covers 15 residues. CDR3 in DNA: TGTGCCAGCAGTGAAGGGGGGCACCCACAAAACACCATATATTTT. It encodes CASSEGGHPQNTIYF. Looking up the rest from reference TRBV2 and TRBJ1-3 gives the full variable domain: EPEVTQTPSHQVTQMGQEVILRCVPISNHLYFYWYRQILGQKVEFLVSFYNNEISEKSEIFDDQFSVERPDGSNFTLKIRSTKLEDSAMYFCASSEGGHPQNTIYFGEGSWLTVV.

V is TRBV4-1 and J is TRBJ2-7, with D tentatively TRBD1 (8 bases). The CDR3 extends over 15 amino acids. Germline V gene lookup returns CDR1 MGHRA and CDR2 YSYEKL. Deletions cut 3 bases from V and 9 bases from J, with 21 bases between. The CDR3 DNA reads TGCGCCAGCAGCCACTCACAGGGGGGGCTCGTCGGGCAGTACTTC. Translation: CASSHSQGGLVGQYF.

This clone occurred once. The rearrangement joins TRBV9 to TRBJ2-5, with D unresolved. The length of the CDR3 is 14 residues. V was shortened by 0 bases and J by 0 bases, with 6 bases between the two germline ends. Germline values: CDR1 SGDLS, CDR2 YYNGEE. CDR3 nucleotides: TGTGCCAGCAGCGTAGGAGACTACCAAGAGACCCAGTACTTC. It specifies CASSVGDYQETQYF.

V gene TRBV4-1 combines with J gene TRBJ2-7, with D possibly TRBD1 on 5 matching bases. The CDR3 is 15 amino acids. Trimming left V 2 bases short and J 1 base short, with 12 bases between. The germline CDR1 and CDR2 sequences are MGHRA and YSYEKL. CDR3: CASSQHGGQSYEQYF. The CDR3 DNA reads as TGCGCCAGCAGCCAACACGGCGGACAATCCTACGAGCAGTACTTC.

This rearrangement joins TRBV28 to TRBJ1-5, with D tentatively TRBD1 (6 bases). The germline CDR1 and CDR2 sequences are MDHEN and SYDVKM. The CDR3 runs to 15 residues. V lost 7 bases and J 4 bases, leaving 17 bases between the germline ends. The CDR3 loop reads CASNIQGLRNQPQHF. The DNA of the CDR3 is TGTGCCAGCAATATTCAGGGGTTACGTAATCAGCCCCAGCATTTT.

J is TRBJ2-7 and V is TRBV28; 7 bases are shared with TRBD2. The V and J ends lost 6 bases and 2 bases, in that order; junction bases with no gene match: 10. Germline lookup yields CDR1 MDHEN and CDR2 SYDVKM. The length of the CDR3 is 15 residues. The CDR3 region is CASRGGSSGTYEQYF. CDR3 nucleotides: TGTGCCAGCAGGGGTGGTTCTAGCGGAACCTACGAGCAGTACTTC.

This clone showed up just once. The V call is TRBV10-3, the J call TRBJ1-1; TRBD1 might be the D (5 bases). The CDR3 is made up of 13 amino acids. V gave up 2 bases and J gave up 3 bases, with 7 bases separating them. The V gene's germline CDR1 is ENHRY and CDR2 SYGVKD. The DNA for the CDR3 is TGTGCCATCAGTGAGACGGGGGACACTGAAGCTTTCTTT. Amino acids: CAISETGDTEAFF.

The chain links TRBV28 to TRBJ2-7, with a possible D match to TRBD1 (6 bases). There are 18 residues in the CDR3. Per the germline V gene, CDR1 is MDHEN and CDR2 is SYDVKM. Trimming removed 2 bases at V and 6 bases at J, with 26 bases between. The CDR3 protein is CASSLRGTHRVHVSEQYF. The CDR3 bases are TGTGCCAGCAGTTTAAGGGGAACTCACAGGGTCCACGTGAGCGAGCAGTACTTC. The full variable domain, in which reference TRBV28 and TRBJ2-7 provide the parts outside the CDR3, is DVKVTQSSRYLVKRTGEKVFLECVQDMDHENMFWYRQDPGLGLRLIYFSYDVKMKEKGDIPEGYSVSREKKERFSLILESASTNQTSMYLCASSLRGTHRVHVSEQYFGPGTRLTVT.

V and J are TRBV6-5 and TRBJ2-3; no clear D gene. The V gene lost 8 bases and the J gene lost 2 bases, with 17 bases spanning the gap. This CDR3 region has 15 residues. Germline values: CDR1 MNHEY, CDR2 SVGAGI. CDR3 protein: CASSPLESSTDTQYF. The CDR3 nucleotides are TGTGCCAGCTCCCCCCTGGAGAGTTCCACAGATACGCAGTATTTT.

DNA for the CDR3: TGCGCCAGCAGCCCCGGAGGCGGGGAGCTGTTTTTT. Amino acids: CASSPGGGELFF. The rearrangement joins TRBV5-1 to TRBJ2-2; a weak D match, TRBD2 (5 bases). V lost 4 bases and J lost 7, with 8 bases in between. The CDR3 is 12 residues long. Germline V gives CDR1 SGHRS, CDR2 YFSETQ.

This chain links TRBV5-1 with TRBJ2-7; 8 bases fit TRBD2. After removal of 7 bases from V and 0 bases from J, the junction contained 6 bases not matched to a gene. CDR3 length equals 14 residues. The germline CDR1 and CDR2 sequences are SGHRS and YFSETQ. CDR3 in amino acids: CASREGKLSYEQYF. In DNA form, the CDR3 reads TGCGCCAGCCGGGAGGGAAAACTCTCCTACGAGCAGTACTTC.